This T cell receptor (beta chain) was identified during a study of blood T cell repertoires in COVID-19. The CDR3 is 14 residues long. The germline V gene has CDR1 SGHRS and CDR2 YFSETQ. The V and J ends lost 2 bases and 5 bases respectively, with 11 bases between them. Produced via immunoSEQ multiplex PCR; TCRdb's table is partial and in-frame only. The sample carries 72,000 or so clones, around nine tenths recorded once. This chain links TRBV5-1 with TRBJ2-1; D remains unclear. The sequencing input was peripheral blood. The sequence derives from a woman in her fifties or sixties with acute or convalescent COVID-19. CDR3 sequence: CASSFVQADNEQFF. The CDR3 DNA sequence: TGCGCCAGCAGCTTCGTTCAGGCAGACAATGAGCAGTTCTTC. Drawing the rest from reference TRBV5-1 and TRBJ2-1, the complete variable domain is KAGVTQTPRYLIKTRGQQVTLSCSPISGHRSVSWYQQTPGQGLQFLFEYFSETQRNKGNFPGRFSGRQFSNSRSEMNVSTLELGDSALYLCASSFVQADNEQFFGPGTRLTVL.